The clone carrying this T cell receptor (beta chain) was recorded only once. Clones were read by immunoSEQ multiplex PCR, and TCRdb kept only the in-frame ones, dropping some. This repertoire shows about 170,000 clones, around 88% found once; its top ten account for roughly 5%. V dropped 3 bases and J dropped 2; count of bases not matched to a gene: 7. Germline-derived CDR1 and CDR2 are MNHNS and SASEGT. CDR3 size: 16 residues. The sample comes from a study of control samples from healthy donors and cancer patients. The clonotype comes from a woman under 40 in good health. Sequenced input: blood. The chain links TRBV6-1 to TRBJ1-2; 9 bases map to TRBD1. CDR3 sequence reads: CASSDRRTGANYGYTF. Written as DNA, the CDR3 is TGTGCCAGCAGTGACCGGAGGACAGGGGCCAACTATGGCTACACCTTC.